This T cell receptor (beta chain) came from a study of T cell responses to AZD1222 COVID-19 vaccine. Broader study findings: Baseline serology detected seropositivity in only six AZD1222 recipients. Two AZD1222 doses significantly raised spike-specific TCR breadth and depth over controls. Repertoires in all cases were sampled only once the peak T cell response had passed. White British ancestry dominated among donors, who included more females, and clonal diversity was possibly underestimated.

As regards this clone: Its matching antigen is unknown.

Here immunoSEQ multiplex PCR was the method, and the copy in TCRdb shows in-frame clones only, minus some. The sample carries about 190,000 clones, roughly nine tenths recorded once. The germline CDR1 and CDR2 sequences are LGHDT and YNNKEL (reference sequence). V lost 1 base, J lost 0 bases, and 4 bases lay in between. The CDR3 is 13 amino acids. The clonotype was recovered from an adult who received the MenACWY meningococcal vaccine as a control. The rearrangement links TRBV3-1 (or the pseudogene TRBV3-2) to TRBJ2-7, with no clear D. This specimen consisted of peripheral blood, obtained 28 days after the second dose of the MenACWY control vaccine. The CDR3 DNA reads TGTGCCAGCAGCCAAGTCGCCTCCTACGAGCAGTACTTC. It yields the protein CASSQVASYEQYF.